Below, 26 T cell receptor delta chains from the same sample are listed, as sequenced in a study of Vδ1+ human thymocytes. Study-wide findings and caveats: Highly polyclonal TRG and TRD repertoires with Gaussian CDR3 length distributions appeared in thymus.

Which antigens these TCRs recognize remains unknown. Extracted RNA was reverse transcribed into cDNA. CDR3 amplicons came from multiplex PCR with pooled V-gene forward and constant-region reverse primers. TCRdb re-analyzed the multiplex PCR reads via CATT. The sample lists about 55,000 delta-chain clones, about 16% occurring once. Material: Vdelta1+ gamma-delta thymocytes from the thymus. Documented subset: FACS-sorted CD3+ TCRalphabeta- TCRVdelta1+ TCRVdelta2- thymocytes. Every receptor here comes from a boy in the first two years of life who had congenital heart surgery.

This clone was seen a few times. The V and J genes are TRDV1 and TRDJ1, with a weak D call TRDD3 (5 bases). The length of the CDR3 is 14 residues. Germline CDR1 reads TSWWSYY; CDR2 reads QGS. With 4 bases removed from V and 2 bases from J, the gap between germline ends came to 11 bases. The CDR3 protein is CALGVGGSTDKLIF. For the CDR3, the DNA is TGTGCTCTTGGGGTCGGGGGGTCTACCGATAAACTCATCTTT.

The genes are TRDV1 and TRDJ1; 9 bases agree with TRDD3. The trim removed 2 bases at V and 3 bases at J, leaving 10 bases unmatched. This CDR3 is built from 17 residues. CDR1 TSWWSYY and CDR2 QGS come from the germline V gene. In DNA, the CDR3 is TGTGCTCTTGGGGAAAGGGGGGCGGGGGATACCGCCGATAAACTCATCTTT. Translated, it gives CALGERGAGDTADKLIF.

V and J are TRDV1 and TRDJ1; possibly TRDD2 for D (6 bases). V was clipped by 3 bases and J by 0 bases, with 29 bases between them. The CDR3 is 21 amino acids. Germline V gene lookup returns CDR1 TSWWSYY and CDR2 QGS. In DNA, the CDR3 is TGTGCTCTTGGGGACCAACCATCTCTTCCTCTTGATCAGACGTACACCGATAAACTCATCTTT. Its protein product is CALGDQPSLPLDQTYTDKLIF.

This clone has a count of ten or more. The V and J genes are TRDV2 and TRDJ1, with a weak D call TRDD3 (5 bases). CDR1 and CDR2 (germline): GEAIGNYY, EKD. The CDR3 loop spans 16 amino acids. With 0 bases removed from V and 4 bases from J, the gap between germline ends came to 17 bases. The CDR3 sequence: CACDTDPPGGDDKLIF. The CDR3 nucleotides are TGTGCCTGTGACACCGATCCCCCCGGGGGCGACGATAAACTCATCTTT.

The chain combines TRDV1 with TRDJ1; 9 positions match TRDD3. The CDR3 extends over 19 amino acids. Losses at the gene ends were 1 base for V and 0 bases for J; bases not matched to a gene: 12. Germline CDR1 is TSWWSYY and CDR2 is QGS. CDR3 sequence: CALGEHSPFAGGYTDKLIF. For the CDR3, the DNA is TGTGCTCTTGGGGAACATAGTCCTTTTGCTGGGGGATACACCGATAAACTCATCTTT.

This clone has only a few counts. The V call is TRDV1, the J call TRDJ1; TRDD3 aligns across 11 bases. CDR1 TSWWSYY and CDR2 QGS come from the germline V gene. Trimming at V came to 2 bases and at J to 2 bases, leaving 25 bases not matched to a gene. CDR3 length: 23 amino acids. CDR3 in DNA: TGTGCTCTTGGGGAAGTCGCGAAGGTACACTGGGGGATAGAGGCCAATGCGACCGATAAACTCATCTTT. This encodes CALGEVAKVHWGIEANATDKLIF.

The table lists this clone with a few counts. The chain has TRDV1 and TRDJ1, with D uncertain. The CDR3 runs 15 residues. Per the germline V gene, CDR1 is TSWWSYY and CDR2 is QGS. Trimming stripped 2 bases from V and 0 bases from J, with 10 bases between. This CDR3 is CALGEGARYTDKLIF. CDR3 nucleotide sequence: TGTGCTCTTGGGGAAGGCGCTCGGTACACCGATAAACTCATCTTT.

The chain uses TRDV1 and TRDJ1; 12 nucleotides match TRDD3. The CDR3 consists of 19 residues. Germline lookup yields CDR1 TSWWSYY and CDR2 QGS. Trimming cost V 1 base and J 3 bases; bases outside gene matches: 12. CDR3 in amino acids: CALGERRRNAGGYADKLIF. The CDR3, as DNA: TGTGCTCTTGGGGAACGACGGAGAAACGCTGGGGGATACGCCGATAAACTCATCTTT.

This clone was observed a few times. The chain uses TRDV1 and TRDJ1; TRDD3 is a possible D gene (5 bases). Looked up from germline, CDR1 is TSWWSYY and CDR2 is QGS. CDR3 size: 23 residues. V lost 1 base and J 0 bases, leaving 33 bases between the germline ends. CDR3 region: CALGEPIFSPTGGVSKYTDKLIF. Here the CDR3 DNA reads TGTGCTCTTGGGGAACCCATATTTTCCCCCACCGGTGGGGTATCTAAGTACACCGATAAACTCATCTTT.

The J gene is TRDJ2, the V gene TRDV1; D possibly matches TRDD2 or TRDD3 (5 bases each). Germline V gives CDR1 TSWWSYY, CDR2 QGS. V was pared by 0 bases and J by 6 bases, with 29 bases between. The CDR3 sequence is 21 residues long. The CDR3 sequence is CALGELLQSLQRWGRAAQLFF. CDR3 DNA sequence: TGTGCTCTTGGGGAACTACTACAATCCCTACAGAGATGGGGAAGGGCAGCACAACTCTTCTTT.

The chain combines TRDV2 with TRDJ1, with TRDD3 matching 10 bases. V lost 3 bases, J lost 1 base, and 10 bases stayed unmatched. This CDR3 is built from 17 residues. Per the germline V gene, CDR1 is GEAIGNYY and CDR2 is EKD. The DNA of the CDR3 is TGTGCCTGTGACCCGGCGTACTGGGGGATCCCCACCGATAAACTCATCTTT. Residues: CACDPAYWGIPTDKLIF.

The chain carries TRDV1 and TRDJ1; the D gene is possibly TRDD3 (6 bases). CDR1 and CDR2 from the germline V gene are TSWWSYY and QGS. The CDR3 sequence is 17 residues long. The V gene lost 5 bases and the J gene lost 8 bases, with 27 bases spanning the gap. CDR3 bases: TGTGCTCTTGGGAGGGGGGGACCTACGGTACTCGGGCAAAAACTCATCTTT. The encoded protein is CALGRGGPTVLGQKLIF.

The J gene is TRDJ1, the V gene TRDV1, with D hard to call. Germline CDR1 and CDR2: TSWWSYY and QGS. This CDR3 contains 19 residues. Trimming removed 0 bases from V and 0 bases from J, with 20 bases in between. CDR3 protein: CALGELVFSSQGYTDKLIF. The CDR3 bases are TGTGCTCTTGGGGAACTAGTGTTCTCGTCTCAAGGGTACACCGATAAACTCATCTTT.

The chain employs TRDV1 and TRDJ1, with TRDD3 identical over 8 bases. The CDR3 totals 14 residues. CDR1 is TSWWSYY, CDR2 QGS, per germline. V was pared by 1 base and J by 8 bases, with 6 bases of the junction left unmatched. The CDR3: CALGERLLGGKLIF. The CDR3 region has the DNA TGTGCTCTTGGGGAACGCTTACTGGGGGGAAAACTCATCTTT.

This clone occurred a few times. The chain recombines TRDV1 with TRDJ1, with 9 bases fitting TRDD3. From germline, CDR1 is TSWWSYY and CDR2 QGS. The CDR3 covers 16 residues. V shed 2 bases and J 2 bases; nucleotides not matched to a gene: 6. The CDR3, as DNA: TGTGCTCTTGGGGAATCAAGGTGGGGGATAACCGATAAACTCATCTTT. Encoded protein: CALGESRWGITDKLIF.

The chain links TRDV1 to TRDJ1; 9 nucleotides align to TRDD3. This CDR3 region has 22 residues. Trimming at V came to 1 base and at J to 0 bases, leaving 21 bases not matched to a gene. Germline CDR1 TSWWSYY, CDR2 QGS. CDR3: CALGEHPPTVLGDNPYTDKLIF. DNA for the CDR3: TGTGCTCTTGGGGAACACCCCCCTACCGTACTGGGGGACAACCCGTACACCGATAAACTCATCTTT.

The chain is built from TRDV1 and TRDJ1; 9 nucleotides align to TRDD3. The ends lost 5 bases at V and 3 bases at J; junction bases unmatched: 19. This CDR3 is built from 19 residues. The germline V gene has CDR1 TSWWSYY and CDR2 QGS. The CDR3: CALGNSLIVPTGGPDKLIF. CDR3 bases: TGTGCTCTTGGGAATTCCCTCATCGTTCCTACTGGGGGACCCGATAAACTCATCTTT.

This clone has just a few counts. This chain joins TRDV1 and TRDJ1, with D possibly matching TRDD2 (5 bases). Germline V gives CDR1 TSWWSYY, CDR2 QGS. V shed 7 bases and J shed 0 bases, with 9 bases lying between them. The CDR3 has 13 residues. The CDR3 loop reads CALAPSDTDKLIF. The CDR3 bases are TGTGCTCTTGCCCCTTCTGACACCGATAAACTCATCTTT.

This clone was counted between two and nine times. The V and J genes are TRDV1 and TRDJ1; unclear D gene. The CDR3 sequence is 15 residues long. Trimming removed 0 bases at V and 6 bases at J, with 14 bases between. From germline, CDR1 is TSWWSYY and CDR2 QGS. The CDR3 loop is CALGELRSSVHKLIF. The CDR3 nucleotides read TGTGCTCTTGGGGAACTGCGAAGCTCGGTTCATAAACTCATCTTT.

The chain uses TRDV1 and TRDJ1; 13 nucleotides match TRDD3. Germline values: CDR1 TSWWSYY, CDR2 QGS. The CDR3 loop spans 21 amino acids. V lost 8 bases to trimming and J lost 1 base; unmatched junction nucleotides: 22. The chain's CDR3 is CALISSQASYWGIRGTDKLIF. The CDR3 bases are TGTGCTCTTATCTCTTCCCAAGCATCCTACTGGGGGATACGCGGCACCGATAAACTCATCTTT.

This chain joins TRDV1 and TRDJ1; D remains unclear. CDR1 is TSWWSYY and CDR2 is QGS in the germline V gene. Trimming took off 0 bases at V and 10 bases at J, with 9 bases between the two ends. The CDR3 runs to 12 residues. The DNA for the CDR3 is TGTGCTCTTGGGGAACTCCCCTTTGGACTCATCTTT. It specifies CALGELPFGLIF.

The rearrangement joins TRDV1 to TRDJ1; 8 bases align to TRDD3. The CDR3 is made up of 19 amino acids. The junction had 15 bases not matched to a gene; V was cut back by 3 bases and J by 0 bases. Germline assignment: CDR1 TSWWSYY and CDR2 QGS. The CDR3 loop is CALGDLTGGLIPYTDKLIF. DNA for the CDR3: TGTGCTCTTGGGGATCTTACTGGGGGCCTCATCCCGTACACCGATAAACTCATCTTT.

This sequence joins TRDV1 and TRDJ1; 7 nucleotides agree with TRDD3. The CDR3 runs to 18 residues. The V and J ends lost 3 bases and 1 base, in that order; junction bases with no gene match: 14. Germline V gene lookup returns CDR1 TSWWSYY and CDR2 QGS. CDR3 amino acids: CALGDLGIWAQGTDKLIF. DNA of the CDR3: TGTGCTCTTGGGGACTTGGGGATATGGGCACAGGGCACCGATAAACTCATCTTT.

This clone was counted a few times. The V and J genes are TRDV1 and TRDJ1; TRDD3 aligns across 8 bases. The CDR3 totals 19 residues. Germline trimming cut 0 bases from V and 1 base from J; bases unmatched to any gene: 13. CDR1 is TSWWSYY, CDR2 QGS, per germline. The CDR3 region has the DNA TGTGCTCTTGGGGAACTGTTCCCCGTCCTGGGGGAGACCACCGATAAACTCATCTTT. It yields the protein CALGELFPVLGETTDKLIF.

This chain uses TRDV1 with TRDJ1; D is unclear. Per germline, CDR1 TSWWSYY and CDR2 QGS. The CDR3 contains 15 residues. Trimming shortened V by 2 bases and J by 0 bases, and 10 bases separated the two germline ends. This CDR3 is CALGERVEDTDKLIF. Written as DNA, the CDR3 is TGTGCTCTTGGGGAAAGGGTGGAGGACACCGATAAACTCATCTTT.

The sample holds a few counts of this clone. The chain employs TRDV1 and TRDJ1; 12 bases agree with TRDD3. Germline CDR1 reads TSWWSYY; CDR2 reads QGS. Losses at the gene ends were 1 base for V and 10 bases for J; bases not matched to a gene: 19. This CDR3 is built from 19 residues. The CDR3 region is CALGEPAFLYSGGYAVLIF. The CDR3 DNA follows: TGTGCTCTTGGGGAACCGGCCTTCCTCTACTCTGGGGGATACGCGGTACTCATCTTT.